A selection of T cell receptor beta chains follows, all from one sample in a study of Tregs in tolerant kidney transplant recipients. Assay used: immunoSEQ multiplex PCR; TCRdb lists only in-frame clones, some missing. The sample has roughly 4,000 clones; approximately 50% are singletons. Antigens for these TCRs are unknown. What was sequenced was CD8+ T cells from blood cultured with allogeneic cells. The receptors originated from a human donor in good health. The CDR3 runs from the conserved cysteine through the conserved F or W. The D gene is left open where the match is weak. Clone sizes are given selectively: once, few, many, or a class where the clone is expanded.

d_gene,abundance,v_gene,j_gene,CDR3nt,CDR3aa
TRBD2,NA,TRBV9,TRBJ2-7,TGTGCCAGCAGCGAAGAGCGGGGGGGCTACGAGCAGTACTTC,CASSEERGGYEQYF
NA,few,TRBV19,TRBJ2-1,TGTGCCAGTAGTATAACGTCGGGATACAATGAGCAGTTCTTC,CASSITSGYNEQFF
NA,NA,TRBV4-1,TRBJ1-2,TGCGCCAGCAGCCAAGATTGGGCAGGGTCTAACTATGGCTACACCTTC,CASSQDWAGSNYGYTF
TRBD2,NA,TRBV30,TRBJ2-5,TGTGCCTGGAGTGGGACGGGACTAGCCTACCCTCCCCAAGAGACCCAGTACTTC,CAWSGTGLAYPPQETQYF
NA,NA,TRBV11-2,TRBJ1-5,TGTGCCAGCAGCTTAGGGGGCCCCCAGGAGCCCCAGCATTTT,CASSLGGPQEPQHF
NA,NA,TRBV2,TRBJ2-6,TGTGCCAATCTTGACCCAGGGCCTGGGGCCAACGTCCTGACTTTC,CANLDPGPGANVLTF
NA,NA,TRBV4-2,TRBJ1-2,TGTGCCAGCAGCCAAGACCGGGGGCCGAACTATGGCTACACCTTC,CASSQDRGPNYGYTF
NA,NA,TRBV7-6,TRBJ2-5,TGTGCCAGCAGCTTAGGGCCTCGCGGCGGAGCACCGAAAGAGACCCAGTACTTC,CASSLGPRGGAPKETQYF
NA,once,TRBV4-1,TRBJ2-1,TGCGCCAGCAGCCAAGAAGCCCCTCCTGGGGCAGGAACCCTCAATGAGCAGTTCTTC,CASSQEAPPGAGTLNEQFF
TRBD1,NA,TRBV12-5,TRBJ2-3,TGTGCTAGTGGGCCGGGACAGACAGATACGCAGTATTTT,CASGPGQTDTQYF
NA,NA,TRBV15,TRBJ2-7,TGTGCCACCAGCAGAGTTGGGTGGAGATACGAGCAGTACTTC,CATSRVGWRYEQYF
NA,NA,TRBV11-2,TRBJ2-1,TGTGCCAGCAGCCTCGCGATGGGGCAGTTCTTC,CASSLAMGQFF
NA,NA,TRBV5-1,TRBJ2-1,TGCGCCAGCAGCTGGGGAGGTAGGGGGGGCTCCTACAATGAGCAGTTCTTC,CASSWGGRGGSYNEQFF
NA,NA,TRBV29-1,TRBJ2-7,TGCAGCGTTGAAGCCAAGGCCGACTACGAGCAGTACTTC,CSVEAKADYEQYF
TRBD1,once,TRBV11-2,TRBJ1-2,TGTGCCAGCAGCCATATTCCCGGGACAGACAATGGCTACACCTTC,CASSHIPGTDNGYTF
NA,NA,TRBV6-4,TRBJ1-2,TGTGCCAGCAGTGACTCGGCGCATGGGTATGGCTACACCTTC,CASSDSAHGYGYTF
NA,NA,TRBV5-6,TRBJ2-7,TGTGCCAGCAGCCCAGGGTACGGGGCGTACGAGCAGTACTTC,CASSPGYGAYEQYF
NA,NA,TRBV29-1,TRBJ1-2,TGCAGCGTTGGTCCGGGGGCCGGGTATGGCTACACCTTC,CSVGPGAGYGYTF
NA,NA,TRBV5-1,TRBJ2-7,TGCGCCAGCTCGGTGAGTGTGTCCTACGAGCAGTACTTC,CASSVSVSYEQYF
NA,NA,TRBV11-2,TRBJ1-1,TGTGCCAGCAGCCCAGGGCCGATGAACACTGAAGCTTTCTTT,CASSPGPMNTEAFF
NA,NA,TRBV11-2,TRBJ1-1,TGTGCCAGCAGCTTAGGGGCAGAAAACACTGAAGCTTTCTTT,CASSLGAENTEAFF
NA,NA,TRBV9,TRBJ2-1,TGTGCCAGCAGCCCCCGGGGCTCCATCTACAATGAGCAGTTCTTC,CASSPRGSIYNEQFF
NA,NA,TRBV11-2,TRBJ2-3,TGTGCCAGCAGCTACGGCGGGAGCACAGATACGCAGTATTTT,CASSYGGSTDTQYF
NA,NA,TRBV2,TRBJ2-2,TGTGCCAGCAGTGAAGGGACAACGAACACCGGGGAGCTGTTTTTT,CASSEGTTNTGELFF
TRBD2,NA,TRBV19,TRBJ2-7,TGTGCCAGTAGCGCTAGCGGGGCCTACGAGCAGTACTTC,CASSASGAYEQYF
TRBD1,NA,TRBV7-9,TRBJ1-1,TGTGCCAGCGAACCACCCCCCAGGGGGGGTGAAGAAGCTTTCTTT,CASEPPPRGGEEAFF
NA,NA,TRBV19,TRBJ2-7,TGTGCCAGTAGTATAGGGGGTAACGAGCAGTACTTC,CASSIGGNEQYF
NA,large,TRBV2,TRBJ2-2,TGTGCCAGCAGTGGTGGGGACATCTCGCCCGGGGAGCTGTTTTTT,CASSGGDISPGELFF
TRBD2,NA,TRBV19,TRBJ2-3,TGTGCCAGTAGCTGGAGACTAGCGGGAGGGCCCGCAGATACGCAGTATTTT,CASSWRLAGGPADTQYF
NA,few,TRBV9,TRBJ1-1,TGTGCCAGCAGCGCCTATGGGGGGACTGAAGCTTTCTTT,CASSAYGGTEAFF
NA,NA,TRBV7-6,TRBJ2-1,TGTGCCGGCAGCTCCCCGTACAATGAGCAGTTCTTC,CAGSSPYNEQFF
TRBD1,NA,TRBV9,TRBJ2-1,TGTGCCAGCAGCCCTCAGGGGGAGACAGGGACCTACAATGAGCAGTTCTTC,CASSPQGETGTYNEQFF
NA,NA,TRBV5-4,TRBJ2-2,TGTGCCAGCAGCATAGGAGAAAAGAAGAACACCGGGGAGCTGTTTTTT,CASSIGEKKNTGELFF
TRBD2,NA,TRBV29-1,TRBJ2-1,TGCAGCGTTGAAAGAGGACTAGCGGCCTACAATGAGCAGTTCTTC,CSVERGLAAYNEQFF
NA,NA,TRBV11-2,TRBJ2-1,TGTGCCAGCAGCTCCCCCCAGGGCGAGTTCTTC,CASSSPQGEFF
NA,NA,TRBV19,TRBJ2-7,TGTGCCAGTAGTATGGGAGGGGGTTACACCTACGAGCAGTACTTC,CASSMGGGYTYEQYF
NA,once,TRBV28,TRBJ2-3,TGTGCCAGCAGTCAGGACTCGACAAGCACAGATACGCAGTATTTT,CASSQDSTSTDTQYF
NA,NA,TRBV27,TRBJ1-2,TGTGCCAGCAGTTCAGGGTTTAGCTACACCTTC,CASSSGFSYTF
NA,NA,TRBV6-5,TRBJ2-3,TGTGCCAGCAGTTACGGCTGGGAGGTTCGTAATACGCAGTATTTT,CASSYGWEVRNTQYF
NA,few,TRBV15,TRBJ1-5,TGTGCCACCAGCAGAGATCTAGGGACCAATCAGCCCCAGCATTTT,CATSRDLGTNQPQHF
NA,NA,TRBV7-8,TRBJ1-3,TGTGCCAGCAGCCCGGAGTTCTCTGGAAACACCATATATTTT,CASSPEFSGNTIYF
TRBD2,NA,TRBV19,TRBJ2-1,TGTGCCAGTACCGGGACTAGCGGATCTCGCGAACATGAGCAGTTCTTC,CASTGTSGSREHEQFF
NA,NA,TRBV4-1,TRBJ2-7,TGCGCCAGCAGCCAAGATAGAGGGTCCTACGAGCAGTACTTC,CASSQDRGSYEQYF
TRBD2,NA,TRBV10-3,TRBJ2-5,TGTGCCATCAGTGCCGGACTAGCGGGAGGCCAACCGCAAGAGACCCAGTACTTC,CAISAGLAGGQPQETQYF
TRBD1,few,TRBV19,TRBJ2-7,TGTGCCAGTAGTATGATGGGACAGGGCTTCTACGAGCAGTACTTC,CASSMMGQGFYEQYF